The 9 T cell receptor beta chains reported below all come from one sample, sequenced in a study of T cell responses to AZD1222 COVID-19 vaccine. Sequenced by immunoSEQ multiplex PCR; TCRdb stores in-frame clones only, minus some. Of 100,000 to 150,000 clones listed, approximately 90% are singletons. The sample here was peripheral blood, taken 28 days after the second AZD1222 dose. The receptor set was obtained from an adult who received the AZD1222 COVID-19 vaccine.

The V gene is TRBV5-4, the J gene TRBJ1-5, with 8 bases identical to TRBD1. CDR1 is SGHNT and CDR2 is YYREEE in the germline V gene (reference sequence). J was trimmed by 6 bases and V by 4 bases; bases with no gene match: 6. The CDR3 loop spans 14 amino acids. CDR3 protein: CASSLDRASQPQHF. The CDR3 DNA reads TGTGCCAGCAGCCTGGACAGGGCAAGTCAGCCCCAGCATTTT.

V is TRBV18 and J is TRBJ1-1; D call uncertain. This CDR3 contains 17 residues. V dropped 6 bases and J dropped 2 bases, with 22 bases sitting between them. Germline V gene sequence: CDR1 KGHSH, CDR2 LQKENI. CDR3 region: CASSPITGQTTNTEAFF. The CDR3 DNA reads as TGTGCCAGCTCCCCGATAACGGGCCAAACCACTAACACTGAAGCTTTCTTT.

The CDR3 loop reads CASSGAQPQHF. CDR3 nucleotide sequence: TGTGCCAGCAGTGGTGCTCAGCCCCAGCATTTT. The gene calls are TRBV2 and TRBJ1-5; D unresolved. The CDR3 consists of 11 residues. In germline, CDR1 is SNHLY, CDR2 FYNNEI. V gave up 4 bases and J gave up 6 bases, with 4 bases separating them.

The chain's CDR3 is CSAVANYGYTF. Written as DNA, the CDR3 is TGCAGTGCAGTCGCTAACTATGGCTACACCTTC. The chain links TRBV20-1 to TRBJ1-2; D gene ambiguous. CDR1 is DFQATT and CDR2 is SNEGSKA in the germline V gene (reference sequence). The ends were cut back, 6 bases at V and 0 bases at J, with 5 bases in the middle. The CDR3 runs to 11 residues.

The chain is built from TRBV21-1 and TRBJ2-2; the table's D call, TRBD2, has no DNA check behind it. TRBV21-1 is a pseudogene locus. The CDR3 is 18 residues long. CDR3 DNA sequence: TGTGCCAGCAGTCCGCAAGGAAAGGGACTAGATGTGACCGGGGAGCTGTTTTTT. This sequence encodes CASSPQGKGLDVTGELFF.

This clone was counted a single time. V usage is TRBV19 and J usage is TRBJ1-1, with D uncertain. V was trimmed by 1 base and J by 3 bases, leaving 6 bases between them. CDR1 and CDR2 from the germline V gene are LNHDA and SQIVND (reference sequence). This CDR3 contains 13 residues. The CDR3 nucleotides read TGTGCCAGTAGTATAGTCGGGGACACTGAAGCTTTCTTT. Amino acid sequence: CASSIVGDTEAFF.

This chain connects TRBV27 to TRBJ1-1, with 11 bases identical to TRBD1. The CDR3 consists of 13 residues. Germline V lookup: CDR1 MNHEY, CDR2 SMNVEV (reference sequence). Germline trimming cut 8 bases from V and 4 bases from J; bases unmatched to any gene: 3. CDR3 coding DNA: TGTGCCAGCGGGACAGGGGGGCCCACTGAAGCTTTCTTT. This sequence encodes CASGTGGPTEAFF.

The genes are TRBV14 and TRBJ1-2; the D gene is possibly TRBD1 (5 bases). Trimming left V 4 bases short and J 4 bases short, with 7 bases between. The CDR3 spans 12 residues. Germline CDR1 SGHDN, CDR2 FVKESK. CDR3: CASSLDSYGYTF. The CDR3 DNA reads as TGTGCCAGCAGCCTCGACAGCTATGGCTACACCTTC.

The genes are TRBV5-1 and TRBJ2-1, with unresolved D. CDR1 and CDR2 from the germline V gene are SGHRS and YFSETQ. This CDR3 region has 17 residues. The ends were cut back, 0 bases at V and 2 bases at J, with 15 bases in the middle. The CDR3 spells CASSLAASSTPYNEQFF. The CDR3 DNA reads TGCGCCAGCAGCTTGGCTGCCAGCTCGACCCCCTACAATGAGCAGTTCTTC.